This T cell receptor (beta chain) was sequenced during a study of T cells in women clearing cervical HPV infection. Study results and caveats: Richness plus V gene abundances separated cases from controls with AUC about 0.87.

Clones were sequenced by immunoSEQ multiplex PCR, and TCRdb holds only the in-frame ones, with some missing. The listing contains about 14,000 clones. CDR1 and CDR2 from the germline V gene are SEHNR and FQNEAQ (reference sequence). CDR3 length: 15 residues. Deletions cut 5 bases from V and 0 bases from J, with 14 bases between. Note on this clone: Its antigen is unidentified. With the read ending 3 residues before the CDR3 end, the germline J gene is used to fill in that end.

This chain connects TRBV7-9 to TRBJ2-7; no reliable D call. Sequenced input: blood buffy coat. The TCR originated in a woman between 18 and 69 years old with a cervical HPV16 infection that either progressed to CIN3+ or cleared (not recorded which). The sequenced CDR3 bases are TGTGCCAGCAGCCCCCAAGAGCGCAGCTCCTACGAG. Translated, it gives CASSPQERSSYE. The CDR3 in its entirety is CASSPQERSSYEQYF.